A selection of T cell receptor beta chains follows, all from one sample in a study of immune evolution from preneoplasia to lung adenocarcinoma. Using immunoSEQ multiplex PCR, the repertoire was profiled, and TCRdb retains in-frame clones only, with some absent. In the table there are roughly 15,000 clones, approximately 83% of which are singletons. The material sequenced was FFPE lung adenocarcinoma in situ tissue. These TCRs come from a donor aged 70 or older with lung adenocarcinoma. Both conserved end residues are part of each CDR3.

CDR3 protein	J gene	V gene
CASSLGGSEETQYF	TRBJ2-5	TRBV11-3
CASSYSIGHSGRKQFF	TRBJ2-1	TRBV6-5
CASSPGVGTGELFF	TRBJ2-2	TRBV7-2
CASSFSSDLSGHYGYTF	TRBJ1-2	TRBV5-1
CASSEGTLNQPQHF	TRBJ1-5	TRBV2
CASSFNNEQFF	TRBJ2-1	TRBV7-2
CASSEAPGPWVEQYF	TRBJ2-7	TRBV6-1
CASSAERIQYF	TRBJ2-4	TRBV6-6
CASSVAPDYEQYF	TRBJ2-7	TRBV9
CASKGGRPLNQPQHF	TRBJ1-5	TRBV28
CASSSHYPPSGRAPDTQYF	TRBJ2-3	TRBV28
CASSLGWDYGNTIYF	TRBJ1-3	TRBV11-2
CASSQDRQETQYF	TRBJ2-5	TRBV4-1
CASSLAQGANTGELFF	TRBJ2-2	TRBV5-4
CAFDRLAGYEQYF	TRBJ2-7	TRBV30
CASSQGAGQQETQYF	TRBJ2-5	TRBV6-1
CASSFSPTSGDTQYF	TRBJ2-3	TRBV9
CASNFGGADTQYF	TRBJ2-3	TRBV7-8
CASSLGGQEWEQYF	TRBJ2-7	TRBV5-8
CASSSRDRENEQYF	TRBJ2-7	TRBV28
CASSLDFSGQYF	TRBJ2-3	TRBV5-1
CASSLGGQSRNIQYF	TRBJ2-4	TRBV5-8
CASSLGGGTLRNTEAFF	TRBJ1-1	TRBV25-1
CASSFRSGISYEQYF	TRBJ2-7	TRBV5-8
CASSLTGQIYYGYTF	TRBJ1-2	TRBV7-2
CASSDHGRGNEQFF	TRBJ2-1	TRBV10-2
CASSLVREGTEAFF	TRBJ1-1	TRBV7-2
CASSSRTGVYDEQYF	TRBJ2-7	TRBV25-1
CASSSTGGTAGNTIYF	TRBJ1-3	TRBV30
CASSLRGVYEQYF	TRBJ2-7	TRBV13
CAISGSPQGGNTGELFF	TRBJ2-2	TRBV10-3
CASSLLSDRETQYF	TRBJ2-5	TRBV7-8
CASSPQIRANYGYTF	TRBJ1-2	TRBV2
CASSRSGSGNTIYF	TRBJ1-3	TRBV5-6
CASSPQGYEQYF	TRBJ2-7	TRBV14
CASSKSPILSSGNTIYF	TRBJ1-3	TRBV21-1
CATNMGAATNEKLFF	TRBJ1-4	TRBV2
CANSPRLLGQADTQYF	TRBJ2-3	TRBV7-2
CASSRDRGSTEAFF	TRBJ1-1	TRBV6-6
CASSIGGSGELFF	TRBJ2-2	TRBV19